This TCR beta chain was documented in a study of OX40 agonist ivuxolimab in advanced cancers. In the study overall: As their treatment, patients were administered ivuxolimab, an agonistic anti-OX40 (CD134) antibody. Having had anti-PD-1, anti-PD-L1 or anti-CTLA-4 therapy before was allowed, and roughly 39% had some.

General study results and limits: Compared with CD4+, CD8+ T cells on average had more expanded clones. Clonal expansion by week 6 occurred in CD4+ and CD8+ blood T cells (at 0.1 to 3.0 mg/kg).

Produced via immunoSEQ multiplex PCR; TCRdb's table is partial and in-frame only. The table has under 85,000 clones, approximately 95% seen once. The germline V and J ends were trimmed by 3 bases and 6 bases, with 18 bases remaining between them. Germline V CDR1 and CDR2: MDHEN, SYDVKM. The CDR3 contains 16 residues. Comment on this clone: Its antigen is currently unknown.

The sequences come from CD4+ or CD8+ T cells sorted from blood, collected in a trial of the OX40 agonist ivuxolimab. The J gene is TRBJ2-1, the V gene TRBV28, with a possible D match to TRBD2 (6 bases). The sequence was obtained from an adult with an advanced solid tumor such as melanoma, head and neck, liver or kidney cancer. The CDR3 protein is CASSFMSLGGSNEQFF. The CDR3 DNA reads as TGTGCCAGCAGTTTTATGTCCTTGGGAGGAAGCAATGAGCAGTTCTTC.